Each of the 32 T cell receptor beta chains below was sequenced from the same sample in a study of blood T cell repertoires in COVID-19. Assay used: immunoSEQ multiplex PCR; TCRdb lists only in-frame clones, some missing. Of roughly 360,000 clones listed, 80% to 90% are singletons. Material: PBMCs or T cells enriched from blood (not recorded which). All receptors derive from a man aged 25 to 40 who had recovered from COVID-19.

This clone was recorded once. The chain joins TRBV6-5 to TRBJ1-6; D gene uncertain. The germline V gene encodes CDR1 MNHEY and CDR2 SVGAGI. This CDR3 spans 12 amino acids. V dropped 5 bases and J dropped 10 bases, with 9 bases sitting between them. The CDR3: CASSPGRSPLHF. In nucleotides, the CDR3 is TGTGCCAGCAGTCCCGGGAGATCACCCCTCCACTTT.

The V call is TRBV30, the J call TRBJ1-1; TRBD1 might be the D (5 bases). Germline CDR1 GTSNPN, CDR2 SVGIG (reference sequence). CDR3 length: 14 amino acids. V lost 0 bases to trimming and J lost 6 bases, with 14 bases between them. The CDR3 reads CAWSVGGRGAEAFF. Written as DNA, the CDR3 is TGTGCCTGGAGTGTTGGTGGGCGGGGGGCTGAAGCTTTCTTT.

CDR3 coding DNA: TGTGCCACCTCGGGGACTGAGTTCGGGGGAAATACGCAGTATTTT. This gives the protein CATSGTEFGGNTQYF. This chain links TRBV2 with TRBJ2-3; a weak D match, TRBD2 (6 bases). CDR3 length: 15 amino acids. Looked up from germline, CDR1 is SNHLY and CDR2 is FYNNEI. The ends were cut back, 10 bases at V and 7 bases at J, with 24 bases in the middle.

The count of this clone is one. J is TRBJ2-2 and V is TRBV4-3; 10 bases agree with TRBD2. This CDR3 comprises 20 residues. Per the germline V gene, CDR1 is LGHNA and CDR2 is YSLEER. V dropped 0 bases and J dropped 0; count of bases not matched to a gene: 10. CDR3 sequence reads: CASSQDPPSGGYANTGELFF. Here the CDR3 DNA reads TGCGCCAGCAGCCAAGATCCCCCTAGCGGGGGTTACGCGAACACCGGGGAGCTGTTTTTT.

This sequence joins TRBV5-8 and TRBJ1-6; 8 bases match TRBD1. With V trimmed by 0 bases and J by 4 bases, 0 bases remained unmatched. CDR3 length equals 15 residues. CDR1 is SGHTS and CDR2 is YDEGEE in the germline V gene. The CDR3 sequence: CASSLGDRYNSPLHF. CDR3 sequence (DNA): TGTGCCAGCAGCTTGGGGGACAGGTATAATTCACCCCTCCACTTT.

This clone came up once. The V gene is TRBV6-5, the J gene TRBJ1-5, with D hard to call. Germline CDR1 MNHEY, CDR2 SVGAGI. The V and J ends lost 0 bases and 7 bases respectively, with 13 bases between them. The CDR3 loop spans 15 amino acids. The CDR3 DNA is TGTGCCAGCAGTTACTCCGGTGAGGGTGGGCAGCCCCAGCATTTT. Translation: CASSYSGEGGQPQHF.

J is TRBJ1-2 and V is TRBV3-1 (or the pseudogene TRBV3-2); no firm D call. The length of the CDR3 is 15 residues. The V end lost 1 base, the J end lost 4 bases, and 13 bases lay between the germline ends. Looked up from germline, CDR1 is LGHDT and CDR2 is YNNKEL (reference sequence). In nucleotides, the CDR3 is TGTGCCAGCAGCCAAGTTCCCGAGGTGGGCTATGGCTACACCTTC. Translated: CASSQVPEVGYGYTF.

The chain uses TRBV7-9 and TRBJ1-1; tentative D call: TRBD1 (5 bases). With 8 bases removed from V and 0 bases from J, the gap between germline ends came to 16 bases. Looked up from germline, CDR1 is SEHNR and CDR2 is FQNEAQ (reference sequence). The CDR3 totals 15 residues. The CDR3 DNA sequence: TGTGCCAGCGCCCCACCCCAGGGAATGAACACTGAAGCTTTCTTT. The encoded protein is CASAPPQGMNTEAFF.

This clone was observed a handful of times. This rearrangement joins TRBV30 to TRBJ1-1; the match to TRBD1 covers 7 bases. The CDR3 has 13 amino acids. V lost 4 bases to trimming and J lost 0 bases; unmatched junction nucleotides: 2. Per germline, CDR1 GTSNPN and CDR2 SVGIG (reference sequence). The CDR3: CAWKQGLNTEAFF. CDR3 nucleotides: TGTGCCTGGAAACAGGGGCTGAACACTGAAGCTTTCTTT.

The genes are TRBV19 and TRBJ1-1, with D tentatively TRBD1 (5 bases). From germline, CDR1 is LNHDA and CDR2 SQIVND (reference sequence). The CDR3 is made up of 16 amino acids. The V and J ends lost 0 bases and 3 bases respectively, with 14 bases between them. CDR3: CASSIDPAGSDTEAFF. The CDR3 region has the DNA TGTGCCAGTAGTATAGATCCGGCAGGGTCGGACACTGAAGCTTTCTTT.

CDR3 sequence: CASSLGTGDTEAFF. In DNA, the CDR3 is TGTGCCAGCAGCTTAGGTACCGGGGACACTGAAGCTTTCTTT. The chain employs TRBV7-6 and TRBJ1-1; D remains ambiguous. Germline V gene lookup returns CDR1 SGHVS and CDR2 FNYEAQ. The CDR3 is made up of 14 amino acids. The V end was cut by 1 base, the J end by 3 bases, with 9 bases between.

V is TRBV9 and J is TRBJ1-3; the D is unclear. Germline CDR1 and CDR2: SGDLS and YYNGEE. CDR3 size: 13 residues. V was cut by 2 bases and J by 3 bases, with 6 bases left in between. The chain's CDR3 is CASSVSSGNTIYF. The CDR3 DNA reads as TGTGCCAGCAGCGTTTCCAGTGGAAACACCATATATTTT.

The chain recombines TRBV7-2 with TRBJ2-5; D gene uncertain. Trimming stripped 1 base from V and 5 bases from J, with 8 bases between. The V gene's germline CDR1 is SGHTA and CDR2 FQGNSA. This CDR3 contains 13 residues. The CDR3 DNA follows: TGTGCCAGCAGCTTAGTCAGTAAGGAGACCCAGTACTTC. As protein: CASSLVSKETQYF.

The rearrangement uses TRBV7-2 and TRBJ1-4, with D possibly TRBD1 on 5 matching bases. V was clipped by 1 base and J by 5 bases, with 20 bases between them. This CDR3 is 18 amino acids long. Germline assignment: CDR1 SGHTA and CDR2 FQGNSA. CDR3 in amino acids: CASSLVVSMGQGNEKLFF. CDR3 nucleotides: TGTGCCAGCAGCTTAGTGGTCTCGATGGGGCAGGGAAATGAAAAACTGTTTTTT. Full variable domain (remainder filled in from reference TRBV7-2 and TRBJ1-4): GAGVSQSPSNKVTEKGKDVELRCDPISGHTALYWYRQSLGQGLEFLIYFQGNSAPDKSGLPSDRFSAERTGGSVSTLTIQRTQQEDSAVYLCASSLVVSMGQGNEKLFFGSGTQLSVL.

The V call is TRBV2, the J call TRBJ1-1, with 7 bases matching TRBD1. The ends lost 1 base at V and 1 base at J; junction bases unmatched: 3. Looked up from germline, CDR1 is SNHLY and CDR2 is FYNNEI. The CDR3 covers 15 residues. The CDR3 DNA reads as TGTGCCAGCAGTGAAGGGAACAGGGGGAACACTGAAGCTTTCTTT. Amino acid sequence: CASSEGNRGNTEAFF.

This clone was picked up a small number of times. The chain couples TRBV10-2 to TRBJ2-1; no reliable D call. Trimming left V 6 bases short and J 5 bases short, with 8 bases between. Germline CDR1 is WSHSY and CDR2 is SAAADI. CDR3 length: 12 residues. The chain's CDR3 is CASRDEDNEQFF. Written as DNA, the CDR3 is TGCGCCAGCAGAGACGAGGACAATGAGCAGTTCTTC.

The chain joins TRBV7-9 to TRBJ1-2; D gene unclear. The V gene's germline CDR1 is SEHNR and CDR2 FQNEAQ (reference sequence). V was clipped by 0 bases and J by 8 bases, with 10 bases between them. This CDR3 spans 13 amino acids. The CDR3 spells CASSLAGGRGYTF. In nucleotides, the CDR3 is TGTGCCAGCAGCTTAGCTGGTGGGAGAGGCTACACCTTC. Using reference TRBV7-9 and TRBJ1-2 for the parts outside the CDR3, the full variable domain is DTGVSQNPRHKITKRGQNVTFRCDPISEHNRLYWYRQTLGQGPEFLTYFQNEAQLEKSRLLSDRFSAERPKGSFSTLEIQRTEQGDSAMYLCASSLAGGRGYTFGSGTRLTVV.

CDR3 coding DNA: TGCGCCAGCAGCCAAGAGGCCGACAGGGCGGTTGAAAAACTGTTTTTT. Translating gives CASSQEADRAVEKLFF. The chain is built from TRBV4-3 and TRBJ1-4; 7 positions match TRBD1. This CDR3 spans 16 amino acids. V dropped 0 bases and J dropped 7; count of bases not matched to a gene: 8. Germline loops: CDR1 LGHNA, CDR2 YSLEER.

The chain is built from TRBV11-2 and TRBJ2-3, with D possibly TRBD2 on 6 matching bases. The length of the CDR3 is 12 residues. Trimming shortened V by 4 bases and J by 10 bases, and 12 bases separated the two germline ends. Germline V gene sequence: CDR1 SGHAT, CDR2 FQNNGV. This CDR3 is CASSSTRLAQYF. DNA for the CDR3: TGTGCCAGCAGCTCGACTAGACTCGCGCAGTATTTT.

V is TRBV30 and J is TRBJ1-6; TRBD1 agrees at 7 bases. This CDR3 spans 15 amino acids. Germline V gene sequence: CDR1 GTSNPN, CDR2 SVGIG (reference sequence). The CDR3: CAGHKPYRGSSPLHF. The CDR3 bases are TGTGCTGGACACAAACCCTACAGGGGTAGTTCACCCCTCCACTTT.

This clone appeared a few times. The chain links TRBV6-1 to TRBJ1-2; D is uncertain. The CDR3 totals 13 residues. The germline V gene has CDR1 MNHNS and CDR2 SASEGT. Trimming stripped 3 bases from V and 5 bases from J, with 10 bases between. CDR3 sequence reads: CASSELETYGYTF. CDR3 sequence (DNA): TGTGCCAGCAGTGAGTTGGAGACTTATGGCTACACCTTC.

This rearrangement joins TRBV24-1 to TRBJ2-1, with 9 bases matching TRBD2. CDR1 is KGHDR and CDR2 is SFDVKD in the germline V gene. V shed 6 bases and J 5 bases; nucleotides not matched to a gene: 4. CDR3 size: 14 residues. The CDR3 DNA reads TGTGCCACCAGTCCGGCTAGCGGGGACAATGAGCAGTTCTTC. Its translation is CATSPASGDNEQFF.

About this clone: This sample also contains other DNA sequences that code for the same CDR3. The gene calls are TRBV12-3 or TRBV12-4 and TRBJ2-7; unclear D gene. V gave up 3 bases and J gave up 4 bases, with 7 bases separating them. The CDR3 covers 12 residues. The CDR3 spells CASSFRGYEQYF. The CDR3 DNA reads as TGTGCCAGCAGTTTTCGAGGATACGAGCAGTACTTC.

The V and J genes are TRBV18 and TRBJ2-7; D unresolved. Trimming left V 3 bases short and J 6 bases short, with 21 bases between. The CDR3 sequence is 16 residues long. Germline CDR1 reads KGHSH; CDR2 reads LQKENI. In DNA form, the CDR3 reads TGTGCCAGCTCACCCTTATATGGAGTGGTACCCGGCGAGCAGTACTTC. Its protein is CASSPLYGVVPGEQYF.

The chain is built from TRBV6-5 and TRBJ1-2; 7 bases map to TRBD1. The V and J ends lost 2 bases and 2 bases, in that order; junction bases with no gene match: 2. The CDR3 covers 14 residues. Germline V gene sequence: CDR1 MNHEY, CDR2 SVGAGI. The CDR3 DNA sequence: TGTGCCAGCAGTTACGACAGGGCAAACTATGGCTACACCTTC. This codes for CASSYDRANYGYTF.

The rearrangement links TRBV14 to TRBJ1-2; maybe TRBD1 (5 bases). The V and J ends lost 0 bases and 8 bases respectively, with 13 bases between them. Per germline, CDR1 SGHDN and CDR2 FVKESK. This CDR3 region has 14 residues. The DNA of the CDR3 is TGTGCCAGCAGCCAAGATTTTGGGGCGGTGGGCTACACCTTC. Amino acids: CASSQDFGAVGYTF.

V gene TRBV5-6 combines with J gene TRBJ1-2, with D unclear. The CDR3 contains 14 residues. Trimming removed 0 bases from V and 1 base from J, with 7 bases in between. Germline CDR1 and CDR2: SGHDT and YYEEEE. CDR3 region: CASSLGQVNYGYTF. CDR3 in DNA: TGTGCCAGCAGCTTGGGGCAGGTTAACTATGGCTACACCTTC.

V and J are TRBV7-2 and TRBJ1-2; TRBD1 might be the D (5 bases). V was cut by 5 bases and J by 1 base, with 17 bases left in between. CDR3 length equals 16 residues. CDR1 is SGHTA and CDR2 is FQGNSA in the germline V gene. The CDR3 loop reads CASSSGTRGINYGYTF. The DNA of the CDR3 is TGTGCCAGCAGCAGCGGGACCCGGGGGATTAACTATGGCTACACCTTC.

The gene calls are TRBV29-1 and TRBJ1-1; D is undetermined. Germline-derived CDR1 and CDR2 are SQVTM and ANQGSEA. The germline V and J ends were trimmed by 5 bases and 0 bases, with 10 bases remaining between them. The CDR3 has 13 residues. CDR3 nucleotides: TGCAGCGTTTCTTCAGGAATGAACACTGAAGCTTTCTTT. Translating it yields CSVSSGMNTEAFF.

The chain combines TRBV7-2 with TRBJ1-2, with no clear D. The ends were cut back, 5 bases at V and 1 base at J, with 8 bases in the middle. Germline V gene lookup returns CDR1 SGHTA and CDR2 FQGNSA. The CDR3 is 13 residues long. Here the CDR3 reads CASSDIYNYGYTF. The CDR3 DNA reads TGTGCCAGCAGCGACATTTATAACTATGGCTACACCTTC.

The CDR3 loop reads CASSLELAMWNEQFF. The CDR3 DNA follows: TGTGCCAGCAGCTTGGAACTAGCGATGTGGAATGAGCAGTTCTTC. The chain couples TRBV5-6 to TRBJ2-1; 7 positions agree with TRBD2. CDR1 is SGHDT and CDR2 is YYEEEE in the germline V gene. The J segment lost 7 bases and the V segment lost 0 bases, leaving 7 bases of the junction unmatched. The CDR3 is 15 amino acids. Full variable domain (rest looked up from reference TRBV5-6 and TRBJ2-1): DAGVTQSPTHLIKTRGQQVTLRCSPKSGHDTVSWYQQALGQGPQFIFQYYEEEERQRGNFPDRFSGHQFPNYSSELNVNALLLGDSALYLCASSLELAMWNEQFFGPGTRLTVL.

The chain has TRBV10-2 and TRBJ1-1, with unresolved D. Germline-derived CDR1 and CDR2 are WSHSY and SAAADI. The CDR3 consists of 13 residues. V was cut by 6 bases and J by 3 bases, with 11 bases left in between. The CDR3 spells CASRESGDTEAFF. Here the CDR3 DNA reads TGCGCCAGCAGGGAATCGGGAGACACTGAAGCTTTCTTT.